Following are 9 T cell receptor beta chains from one sample sequenced in a study of control samples from healthy donors and cancer patients. Method: immunoSEQ multiplex PCR; TCRdb's copy keeps in-frame clones and lacks some. In the table there are about 130,000 clones, just under 95% of which are singletons. The sequencing input was PBMCs. The receptors derive from a man aged 60-69 years with colorectal cancer.

This chain uses TRBV5-1 with TRBJ1-2; 8 nucleotides align to TRBD1. The germline gives CDR1 SGHRS, CDR2 YFSETQ. V lost 5 bases and J lost 4; bases outside the gene matches: 13. CDR3 length: 16 amino acids. This chain's CDR3 is CASSPNPDRGSYGYTF. Written as DNA, the CDR3 is TGCGCCAGCAGTCCAAATCCAGACAGGGGTAGCTATGGCTACACCTTC.

This chain joins TRBV6-5 and TRBJ2-3; D may be TRBD1 or TRBD2 (6 bases each). V lost 4 bases, J lost 2 bases, and 10 bases lay in between. The germline CDR1 and CDR2 sequences are MNHEY and SVGAGI. This CDR3 is built from 14 residues. CDR3 in DNA: TGTGCCAGCAGTTGGAGGGACACCACAGATACGCAGTATTTT. Protein product: CASSWRDTTDTQYF.

J is TRBJ1-4 and V is TRBV18; the match to TRBD1 covers 7 bases. The CDR3 extends over 13 amino acids. V was pared by 6 bases and J by 8 bases, with 6 bases of the junction left unmatched. Germline values: CDR1 KGHSH, CDR2 LQKENI. The DNA for the CDR3 is TGTGCCAGCTCTACAGGGGACAACGAAAAACTGTTTTTT. Its translation: CASSTGDNEKLFF. The whole variable domain, filled in from reference TRBV18 and TRBJ1-4, reads NAGVMQNPRHLVRRRGQEARLRCSPMKGHSHVYWYRQLPEEGLKFMVYLQKENIIDESGMPKERFSAEFPKEGPSILRIQQVVRGDSAAYFCASSTGDNEKLFFGSGTQLSVL.

This rearrangement joins TRBV7-9 to TRBJ2-5, with D possibly TRBD1 on 6 matching bases. The CDR3 consists of 14 residues. CDR1 SEHNR and CDR2 FQNEAQ come from the germline V gene (reference sequence). V lost 5 bases and J lost 3, with 13 bases in between. The DNA of the CDR3 is TGTGCCAGCAGCGCCAGGACAGTGAAAGAGACCCAGTACTTC. It yields the protein CASSARTVKETQYF.

The V gene is TRBV4-1, the J gene TRBJ2-5, with 8 positions matching TRBD2. This CDR3 region has 18 residues. V trimming: 0 bases; J trimming: 4 bases; junction bases outside the gene matches: 13. Germline values: CDR1 MGHRA, CDR2 YSYEKL. CDR3: CASSQESIPAGVGETQYF. CDR3 bases: TGCGCCAGCAGCCAAGAGTCAATACCAGCGGGGGTAGGAGAGACCCAGTACTTC.

This chain uses TRBV29-1 with TRBJ1-5; D not certain. The germline V gene encodes CDR1 SQVTM and CDR2 ANQGSEA. Trimming took 5 bases from V and 3 from J, leaving 14 bases between them. The CDR3 totals 14 residues. The CDR3 region is CSVTSTDPNQPQHF. The CDR3 DNA sequence: TGCAGCGTTACGTCGACCGACCCCAATCAGCCCCAGCATTTT. Full variable domain (outside the CDR3, taken from reference TRBV29-1 and TRBJ1-5): SAVISQKPSRDICQRGTSLTIQCQVDSQVTMMFWYRQQPGQSLTLIATANQGSEATYESGFVIDKFPISRPNLTFSTLTVSNMSPEDSSIYLCSVTSTDPNQPQHFGDGTRLSIL.

The chain couples TRBV2 to TRBJ1-2; 8 bases match TRBD1. This CDR3 spans 14 amino acids. Germline V lookup: CDR1 SNHLY, CDR2 FYNNEI. The trim removed 6 bases at V and 8 bases at J, leaving 11 bases unmatched. CDR3 amino acids: CASRSRGPTWGYTF. CDR3 bases: TGTGCCAGCAGGTCCAGGGGGCCAACGTGGGGCTACACCTTC.

This chain links TRBV18 with TRBJ1-3; D is possibly TRBD1 (5 bases). V was clipped by 0 bases and J by 0 bases, with 12 bases between them. The germline CDR1 and CDR2 sequences are KGHSH and LQKENI. This CDR3 is 17 amino acids long. CDR3 in DNA: TGTGCCAGCTCACCACCGGGGGTCTACCTCTCTGGAAACACCATATATTTT. Amino acid sequence: CASSPPGVYLSGNTIYF.

This rearrangement joins TRBV28 to TRBJ1-2, with unresolved D. Per germline, CDR1 MDHEN and CDR2 SYDVKM. The CDR3 length is 18 residues. V gave up 6 bases and J gave up 3 bases, with 26 bases separating them. The CDR3: CASSPHIQAARRYYGYTF. DNA for the CDR3: TGTGCCAGCAGCCCCCACATCCAGGCAGCACGCCGCTACTATGGCTACACCTTC.